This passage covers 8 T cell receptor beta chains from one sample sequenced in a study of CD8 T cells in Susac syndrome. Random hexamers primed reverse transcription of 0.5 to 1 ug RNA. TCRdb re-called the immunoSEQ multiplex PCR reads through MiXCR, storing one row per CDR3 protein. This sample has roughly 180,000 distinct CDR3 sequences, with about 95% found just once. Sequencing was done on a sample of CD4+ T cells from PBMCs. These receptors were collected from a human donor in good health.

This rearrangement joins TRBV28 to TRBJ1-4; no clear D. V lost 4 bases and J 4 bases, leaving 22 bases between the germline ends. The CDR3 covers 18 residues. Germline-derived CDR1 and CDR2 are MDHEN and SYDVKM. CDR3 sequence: CASSSALVQPPFNEKLFF. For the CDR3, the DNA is TGTGCCAGCAGTTCAGCTCTCGTACAGCCTCCGTTTAATGAAAAACTGTTTTTT.

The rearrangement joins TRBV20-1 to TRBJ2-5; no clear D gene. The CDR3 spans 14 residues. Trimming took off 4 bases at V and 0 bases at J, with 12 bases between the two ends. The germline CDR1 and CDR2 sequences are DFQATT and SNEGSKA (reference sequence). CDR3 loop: CSATKPFNQETQYF. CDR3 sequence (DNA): TGCAGTGCTACAAAGCCGTTCAACCAAGAGACCCAGTACTTC.

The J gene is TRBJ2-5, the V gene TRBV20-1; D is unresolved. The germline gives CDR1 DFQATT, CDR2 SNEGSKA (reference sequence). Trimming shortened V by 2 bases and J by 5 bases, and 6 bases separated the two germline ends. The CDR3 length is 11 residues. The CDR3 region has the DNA TGCAGTGCTAGACTTAGCGAGACCCAGTACTTC. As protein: CSARLSETQYF.

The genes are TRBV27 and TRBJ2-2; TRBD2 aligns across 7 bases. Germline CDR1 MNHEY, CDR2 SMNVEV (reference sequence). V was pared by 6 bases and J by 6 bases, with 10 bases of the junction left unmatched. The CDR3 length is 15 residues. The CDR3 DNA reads TGTGCCAGCAGGGGAGCGGGGTCCGGTTCCGGGGAGCTGTTTTTT. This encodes CASRGAGSGSGELFF.

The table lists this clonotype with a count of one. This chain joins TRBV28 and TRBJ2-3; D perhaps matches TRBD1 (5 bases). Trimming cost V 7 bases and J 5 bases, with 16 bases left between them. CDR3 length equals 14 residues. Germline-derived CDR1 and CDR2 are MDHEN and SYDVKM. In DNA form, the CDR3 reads TGTGCCAGCACTAAGTTGCGTAGGGGAGATACGCAGTATTTT. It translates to CASTKLRRGDTQYF. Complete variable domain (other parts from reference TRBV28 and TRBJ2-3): DVKVTQSSRYLVKRTGEKVFLECVQDMDHENMFWYRQDPGLGLRLIYFSYDVKMKEKGDIPEGYSVSREKKERFSLILESASTNQTSMYLCASTKLRRGDTQYFGPGTRLTVL.

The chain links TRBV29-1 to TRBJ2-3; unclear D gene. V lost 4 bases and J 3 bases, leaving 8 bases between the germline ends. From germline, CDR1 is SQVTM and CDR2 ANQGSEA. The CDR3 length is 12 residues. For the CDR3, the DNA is TGCAGCGTTGCACGGATTACAGATACGCAGTATTTT. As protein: CSVARITDTQYF.

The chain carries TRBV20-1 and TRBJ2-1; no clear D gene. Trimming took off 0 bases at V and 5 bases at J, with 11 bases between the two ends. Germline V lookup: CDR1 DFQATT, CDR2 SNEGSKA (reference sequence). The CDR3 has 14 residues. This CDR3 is CSARDLIAHNEQFF. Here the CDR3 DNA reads TGCAGTGCTAGAGATCTGATTGCCCACAATGAGCAGTTCTTC.

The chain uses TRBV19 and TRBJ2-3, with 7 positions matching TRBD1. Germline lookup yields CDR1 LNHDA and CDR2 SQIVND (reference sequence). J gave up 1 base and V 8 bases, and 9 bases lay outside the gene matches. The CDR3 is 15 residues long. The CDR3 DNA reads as TGTGCCAGTTCAATACAGGGGTCCGGCACAGATACGCAGTATTTT. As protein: CASSIQGSGTDTQYF.